The 15 T cell receptor beta chains reported below all come from one sample, sequenced in a study of PD-L1 blockade in urothelial cancer. Here immunoSEQ multiplex PCR was the method, and the copy in TCRdb shows in-frame clones only, minus some. Of 35,000 to 50,000 clones in the sample, around 82% were seen once. Time point indicated: peripheral blood 6 weeks after treatment start. Material: PBMCs, obtained around atezolizumab (anti-PD-L1) treatment. All receptors come from a man aged 60 to 69 with urothelial cancer.

V is TRBV5-1 and J is TRBJ2-5, with 8 nucleotides matching TRBD1. Unmatched junction bases numbered 9, after V lost 4 bases and J lost 4 bases. This CDR3 is built from 15 residues. In germline, CDR1 is SGHRS, CDR2 YFSETQ. The CDR3 protein is CASSTGQGDRETQYF. The CDR3 nucleotides are TGCGCCAGCAGCACCGGACAGGGAGATAGAGAGACCCAGTACTTC.

This clone appeared a single time. The rearrangement uses TRBV5-4 and TRBJ2-1, with D tentatively TRBD1 (5 bases). V shed 7 bases and J shed 4 bases, with 9 bases lying between them. The CDR3 length is 12 residues. From germline, CDR1 is SGHNT and CDR2 YYREEE (reference sequence). CDR3 nucleotides: TGTGCCAGCGCCAAGGGGTACAATGAGCAGTTCTTC. This encodes CASAKGYNEQFF.

The rearrangement joins TRBV6-1 to TRBJ2-7, with 15 bases that match TRBD2. CDR3 length equals 15 residues. V dropped 6 bases and J dropped 2; count of bases not matched to a gene: 2. Germline assignment: CDR1 MNHNS and CDR2 SASEGT. In DNA, the CDR3 is TGTGCCAGCAGGGGGACTAGCGGGGGGACCTACGAGCAGTACTTC. It encodes CASRGTSGGTYEQYF.

This chain joins TRBV30 and TRBJ2-7, with TRBD1 matching over 7 bases. The germline CDR1 and CDR2 sequences are GTSNPN and SVGIG (reference sequence). V lost 5 bases and J lost 3; bases outside the gene matches: 10. The CDR3 covers 14 residues. The CDR3 nucleotides read TGTGCCTGGGACCCCGGGACAGCTGTCTACGAGCAGTACTTC. Translation: CAWDPGTAVYEQYF. Filled out from reference TRBV30 and TRBJ2-7, the complete variable domain reads SQTIHQWPATLVQPVGSPLSLECTVEGTSNPNLYWYRQAAGRGLQLLFYSVGIGQISSEVPQNLSASRPQDRQFILSSKKLLLSDSGFYLCAWDPGTAVYEQYFGPGTRLTVT.

This chain links TRBV19 with TRBJ2-7; D possibly corresponds to TRBD2 (5 bases). The CDR3 is 14 amino acids. V was cut by 4 bases and J by 4 bases, with 14 bases left in between. In germline, CDR1 is LNHDA, CDR2 SQIVND (reference sequence). CDR3 region: CASSTRPGEYEQYF. CDR3 DNA: TGTGCCAGTAGTACACGCCCCGGGGAGTACGAGCAGTACTTC.

The chain uses TRBV7-3 and TRBJ2-2; tentatively, D is TRBD2 (6 bases). V gave up 2 bases and J gave up 3 bases, with 10 bases separating them. CDR3 length equals 15 residues. CDR1 and CDR2 (germline): SGHTA, FQGTGA. In DNA, the CDR3 is TGTGCCAGCAGCTTATGGGGCGGGGACACCGGGGAGCTGTTTTTT. Residues: CASSLWGGDTGELFF.

The chain recombines TRBV7-2 with TRBJ2-7; D may be TRBD1 (6 bases). Deletions cut 5 bases from V and 3 bases from J, with 11 bases between. The germline CDR1 and CDR2 sequences are SGHTA and FQGNSA. CDR3 length: 13 amino acids. CDR3 bases: TGTGCCAGCAGCCGCGGACAGTTCTACGAGCAGTACTTC. It codes for CASSRGQFYEQYF. The full variable domain, rest sourced from reference TRBV7-2 and TRBJ2-7, is GAGVSQSPSNKVTEKGKDVELRCDPISGHTALYWYRQSLGQGLEFLIYFQGNSAPDKSGLPSDRFSAERTGGSVSTLTIQRTQQEDSAVYLCASSRGQFYEQYFGPGTRLTVT.

A few counts support this clone. The V and J genes are TRBV30 and TRBJ1-6; D unresolved. Germline CDR1 reads GTSNPN; CDR2 reads SVGIG (reference sequence). This CDR3 region has 14 residues. V was cut by 4 bases and J by 7 bases, with 14 bases left in between. The DNA for the CDR3 is TGTGCCTGGAACGACGGGATAGAGAATTCACCCCTCCACTTT. Protein: CAWNDGIENSPLHF.

The chain combines TRBV14 with TRBJ1-1; D is possibly TRBD1 (5 bases). Germline loops: CDR1 SGHDN, CDR2 FVKESK. Trimming left V 4 bases short and J 8 bases short, with 8 bases between. The CDR3 consists of 11 residues. CDR3 protein: CASSRGGEAFF. DNA of the CDR3: TGTGCCAGCAGCCGCGGGGGGGAAGCTTTCTTT.

The gene calls are TRBV10-3 and TRBJ2-4, with TRBD2 matching over 11 bases. From germline, CDR1 is ENHRY and CDR2 SYGVKD. With V trimmed by 8 bases and J by 3 bases, 6 bases remained unmatched. This CDR3 comprises 15 residues. The CDR3 region has the DNA TGTGCCATCGGCGATAGCGGGGGGGGCAAAAACATTCAGTACTTC. It is translated as CAIGDSGGGKNIQYF.

CDR3 sequence (DNA): TGTGCCAGCATCCCGCTGGGGGGGACCGGGGAGCTGTTTTTT. Translation: CASIPLGGTGELFF. This rearrangement joins TRBV5-6 to TRBJ2-2; 7 bases are shared with TRBD2. J gave up 5 bases and V 6 bases, and 7 bases lay outside the gene matches. Germline V gene lookup returns CDR1 SGHDT and CDR2 YYEEEE. There are 14 residues in the CDR3.

This sequence joins TRBV19 and TRBJ1-4; D might be TRBD1 (5 bases). The CDR3 contains 16 residues. Trimming pared 3 bases from V and 0 bases from J, leaving 11 bases between. Germline CDR1 is LNHDA and CDR2 is SQIVND (reference sequence). The CDR3 DNA is TGTGCCAGTAGTATCCCCGGGGGGACAACTAATGAAAAACTGTTTTTT. This encodes CASSIPGGTTNEKLFF. The full variable domain, its missing parts supplied by reference TRBV19 and TRBJ1-4, is DGGITQSPKYLFRKEGQNVTLSCEQNLNHDAMYWYRQDPGQGLRLIYYSQIVNDFQKGDIAEGYSVSREKKESFPLTVTSAQKNPTAFYLCASSIPGGTTNEKLFFGSGTQLSVL.

The chain carries TRBV5-5 and TRBJ1-1, with D maybe TRBD1 (5 bases). Germline loops: CDR1 SGHKS, CDR2 YYEKEE (reference sequence). Trimming stripped 0 bases from V and 3 bases from J, with 12 bases between. The CDR3 length is 15 residues. The CDR3 sequence is CASSLGQGYDTEAFF. CDR3 bases: TGTGCCAGCAGCTTGGGGCAGGGTTATGACACTGAAGCTTTCTTT.

The chain recombines TRBV27 with TRBJ2-7, with 7 positions matching TRBD1. Germline V CDR1 and CDR2: MNHEY, SMNVEV (reference sequence). With V trimmed by 3 bases and J by 4 bases, 9 bases remained unmatched. This CDR3 is 15 amino acids long. The CDR3 coding sequence is TGTGCCAGCAGTTTTTCCGGACAGGTTGGTTACGAGCAGTACTTC. It encodes CASSFSGQVGYEQYF.

V usage is TRBV27 and J usage is TRBJ2-3, with 13 nucleotides matching TRBD2. The junction had 8 bases not matched to a gene; V was cut back by 5 bases and J by 0 bases. The CDR3 length is 18 residues. Germline V gene sequence: CDR1 MNHEY, CDR2 SMNVEV (reference sequence). The CDR3 DNA follows: TGTGCCAGCAGTCCACTAGCGGGGGGGGGATCTAGCACAGATACGCAGTATTTT. Its protein product is CASSPLAGGGSSTDTQYF.